These 29 T cell receptor beta chains came from one sample sequenced in a study of CD8+CD57+ T cells in acquired aplastic anemia (dated by TCRdb to the late 2010s). The patients picked for sequencing were ones in whom flow cytometry had shown an expansion of CD8+CD57+ cells. Sequencer: Illumina HiSeq 2000. Genomic DNA served as template for TCR beta VDJ combination and CDR3 sequence profiling. TCRdb trimmed public reads at Q25 via fastp, called clones via MiXCR and kept in-frame beta chains. Every CDR3 protein is listed once, alongside the most common genes and DNA of its rows. The sample has roughly 190,000 distinct CDR3 sequences on record, roughly half of them singletons. The ten largest clones take up 8.5% to 10% of the sample. The sequenced sample consisted of sorted CD4+, CD8+, or CD8+CD57+ T cells (not recorded which) from PBMCs. These receptors were collected from a human donor with aplastic anemia.

This clonotype turned up a few times. The chain combines TRBV24-1 with TRBJ2-3, with TRBD2 matching over 9 bases. Germline CDR1 and CDR2: KGHDR and SFDVKD. CDR3 length: 17 residues. Trimming removed 1 base from V and 5 bases from J; junction bases left unmatched: 9. For the CDR3, the DNA is TGTGCCACCAGTGATTTCAGGGCTAGCGGGGTGGTAGATACGCAGTATTTT. Translation gives CATSDFRASGVVDTQYF.

Comment on this clonotype: Relative to the germline gene, one junction end is altered; a read error may explain this. The chain uses TRBV7-6 and TRBJ2-5; maybe TRBD1 (5 bases). This CDR3 has 13 amino acids. Looked up from germline, CDR1 is SGHVS and CDR2 is FNYEAQ. The CDR3 DNA follows: TGTGCCAGCAGATCGACAGTCCGGAAGACTTGTGGCTTC. Amino acid sequence: CASRSTVRKTCGF.

In this sample, this clonotype turned up a few times. The chain employs TRBV20-1 and TRBJ2-1; 12 positions agree with TRBD2. Losses at the gene ends were 1 base for V and 6 bases for J; bases not matched to a gene: 10. The CDR3 totals 17 residues. CDR1 is DFQATT, CDR2 SNEGSKA, per germline (reference sequence). The CDR3 is CSARGLAGGRSINEQFF. Here the CDR3 DNA reads TGCAGTGCTAGAGGCCTAGCGGGGGGGCGATCTATCAATGAGCAGTTCTTC.

This chain joins TRBV7-9 and TRBJ2-7; D ambiguous. The CDR3 sequence is 13 residues long. CDR1 is SEHNR and CDR2 is FQNEAQ in the germline V gene (reference sequence). Trimming removed 6 bases from V and 0 bases from J, with 9 bases in between. As DNA, the CDR3 is TGTGCCAGCAGACTCCCGAGCTCCTACGAGCAGTACTTC. It encodes CASRLPSSYEQYF.

This clonotype was picked up many times. The chain is built from TRBV6-5 and TRBJ2-5, with 7 bases matching TRBD2. In germline, CDR1 is MNHEY, CDR2 SVGAGI. V dropped 0 bases and J dropped 0; count of bases not matched to a gene: 4. CDR3 length equals 16 residues. The CDR3 DNA is TGTGCCAGCAGTTACTCCCCTCTAGCGGACCAAGAGACCCAGTACTTC. It codes for CASSYSPLADQETQYF.

The chain has TRBV24-1 and TRBJ2-3; 8 nucleotides agree with TRBD1. The length of the CDR3 is 14 residues. Germline CDR1 reads KGHDR; CDR2 reads SFDVKD. The junction had 4 bases not matched to a gene; V was cut back by 7 bases and J by 2 bases. The CDR3 sequence is CATRDRAVTDTQYF. CDR3 nucleotides: TGTGCCACCAGGGACAGGGCAGTCACAGATACGCAGTATTTT.

The genes are TRBV10-2 and TRBJ2-7; no definite D call. V dropped 3 bases and J dropped 6 bases, with 15 bases sitting between them. The CDR3 totals 14 residues. CDR1 is WSHSY, CDR2 SAAADI, per germline. CDR3 DNA sequence: TGCGCCAGCAGTGATTCCTACGTATCTAGCGAGCAGTACTTC. Translation: CASSDSYVSSEQYF.

The rearrangement joins TRBV7-3 to TRBJ2-1; D unresolved. Germline values: CDR1 SGHTA, CDR2 FQGTGA. Trimming cost V 4 bases and J 5 bases, with 6 bases left between them. The CDR3 runs 12 residues. CDR3 in amino acids: CASSWGNNEQFF. CDR3 nucleotides: TGTGCCAGCAGCTGGGGAAACAATGAGCAGTTCTTC.

This clonotype was observed at least ten times. The V and J genes are TRBV20-1 and TRBJ1-1, with no clear D. Trimming left V 0 bases short and J 8 bases short, with 7 bases between. The V gene's germline CDR1 is DFQATT and CDR2 SNEGSKA (reference sequence). The CDR3 has 11 residues. CDR3 region: CSARDNYEAFF. CDR3 in DNA: TGCAGTGCTAGAGATAACTACGAAGCTTTCTTT.

The DNA of the CDR3 is TGTGCCAGCAGCTTACGGTCTGACTACAATGAGCAGTTCTTC. As protein: CASSLRSDYNEQFF. The chain has TRBV11-1 and TRBJ2-1; D is ambiguous. The CDR3 runs 14 residues. Germline CDR1 and CDR2: SGHAT and FQDESV (reference sequence). V lost 2 bases to trimming and J lost 3 bases, with 8 bases between them.

The V call is TRBV5-6, the J call TRBJ1-6; no clear D gene. This CDR3 region has 14 residues. Trimming left V 4 bases short and J 12 bases short, with 17 bases between. Germline CDR1 and CDR2: SGHDT and YYEEEE. The CDR3 DNA follows: TGTGCCAGCAGCCCGGAGCCGGAGCTGAAACCCCTCCACTTT. It codes for CASSPEPELKPLHF. The full variable domain, its missing parts supplied by reference TRBV5-6 and TRBJ1-6, is DAGVTQSPTHLIKTRGQQVTLRCSPKSGHDTVSWYQQALGQGPQFIFQYYEEEERQRGNFPDRFSGHQFPNYSSELNVNALLLGDSALYLCASSPEPELKPLHFGNGTRLTVT.

The rearrangement links TRBV7-9 to TRBJ1-4; D remains unclear. V lost 5 bases to trimming and J lost 2 bases, with 9 bases between them. Germline V gene sequence: CDR1 SEHNR, CDR2 FQNEAQ (reference sequence). The CDR3 extends over 14 amino acids. DNA for the CDR3: TGTGCCAGCAGCCACGGACGGACTAATGAAAAACTGTTTTTT. Its translation is CASSHGRTNEKLFF.

This clonotype was counted at least ten times. V is TRBV5-8 and J is TRBJ2-7; TRBD1 agrees at 10 bases. This CDR3 is built from 15 residues. Trimming cost V 3 bases and J 0 bases; bases outside gene matches: 3. Germline CDR1 is SGHTS and CDR2 is YDEGEE. Written as DNA, the CDR3 is TGTGCCAGCAGCTGGGACAGGGGATTCTCCTACGAGCAGTACTTC. This gives the protein CASSWDRGFSYEQYF.

The table lists this clonotype with many counts. The J gene is TRBJ2-2, the V gene TRBV7-6; no firm D call. Trimming took 0 bases from V and 0 from J, leaving 8 bases between them. This CDR3 is 16 amino acids long. Germline V gene data show CDR1 as SGHVS and CDR2 as FNYEAQ. The CDR3 sequence is CASSLASGANTGELFF. CDR3 bases: TGTGCCAGCAGCTTAGCCTCCGGAGCGAACACCGGGGAGCTGTTTTTT.

This clonotype was observed a handful of times. The chain uses TRBV5-1 and TRBJ1-6; D gene unclear. The germline gives CDR1 SGHRS, CDR2 YFSETQ. This CDR3 region has 14 residues. V lost 4 bases and J 3 bases, leaving 8 bases between the germline ends. This CDR3 is CASSPLGYNSPLHF. CDR3 DNA: TGCGCCAGCAGCCCGCTTGGCTATAATTCACCCCTCCACTTT.

This clonotype has a count of ten or more. The DNA of the CDR3 is TGCGCCAGCAGCGCGGGACAGGGCACAGATACGCAGTATTTT. This translates into CASSAGQGTDTQYF. The chain uses TRBV5-1 and TRBJ2-3, with TRBD1 matching 8 bases. Germline CDR1 and CDR2: SGHRS and YFSETQ. The V and J ends lost 4 bases and 1 base, in that order; junction bases with no gene match: 2. The CDR3 is made up of 14 amino acids.

V and J are TRBV19 and TRBJ2-3; D is unresolved. Germline values: CDR1 LNHDA, CDR2 SQIVND (reference sequence). The germline V and J ends were trimmed by 9 bases and 0 bases, with 13 bases remaining between them. This CDR3 is built from 14 residues. The CDR3 sequence: CASRVEASTDTQYF. CDR3 coding DNA: TGTGCCAGCCGAGTGGAAGCCAGCACAGATACGCAGTATTTT.

V gene TRBV29-1 combines with J gene TRBJ2-5; weak D call: TRBD2 (6 bases). CDR3 length: 12 amino acids. CDR1 and CDR2 (germline): SQVTM, ANQGSEA. Trimming removed 7 bases at V and 2 bases at J, with 11 bases between. The CDR3 loop is CSGGLQQETQYF. The CDR3 region has the DNA TGCAGCGGGGGACTCCAACAAGAGACCCAGTACTTC.

The V call is TRBV20-1, the J call TRBJ1-6, with 7 bases identical to TRBD1. The CDR3 sequence is 13 residues long. With 4 bases clipped from V and 6 bases from J, the junction kept 3 bases outside the gene matches. Germline CDR1 DFQATT, CDR2 SNEGSKA (reference sequence). This CDR3 is CSATGGSNSPLHF. The CDR3 nucleotides are TGCAGTGCTACAGGGGGTTCTAATTCACCCCTCCACTTT.

This clonotype showed up just a few times. This chain connects TRBV7-8 to TRBJ1-2; TRBD1 aligns across 7 bases. Per the germline V gene, CDR1 is SGHVS and CDR2 is FQNEAQ. The CDR3 contains 17 residues. Trimming cost V 5 bases and J 7 bases; bases outside gene matches: 19. In DNA form, the CDR3 reads TGTGCCAGCAGCCTTAGGGACAGTCGGAACGTTTTTAGTGGCTACACCTTC. Amino acid sequence: CASSLRDSRNVFSGYTF.

This clonotype was counted at least ten times. V and J are TRBV7-2 and TRBJ1-1; D not resolved. Germline V gene lookup returns CDR1 SGHTA and CDR2 FQGNSA. This CDR3 is built from 13 residues. The ends were cut back, 5 bases at V and 4 bases at J, with 11 bases in the middle. The CDR3 protein is CASSVFSGTEAFF. In DNA, the CDR3 is TGTGCCAGCAGCGTTTTCTCGGGCACTGAAGCTTTCTTT.

At least ten counts were recorded for this clonotype. A junction end diverges from the germline sequence, so it may reflect a read error. The rearrangement joins TRBV7-6 to TRBJ2-2; D may correspond to TRBD1 or TRBD2 (5 bases each). This CDR3 is 20 amino acids long. In germline, CDR1 is SGHVS, CDR2 FNYEAQ. The CDR3 sequence is CASSFYSPWETAWNTGELFF. CDR3 nucleotide sequence: TGTGCTAGCAGCTTCTACTCTCCCTGGGAGACAGCCTGGAACACCGGGGAGCTGTTTTTT.

The J gene is TRBJ2-1, the V gene TRBV20-1; 13 nucleotides align to TRBD2. This CDR3 is built from 12 residues. V was clipped by 6 bases and J by 13 bases; unmatched bases: 6. The germline CDR1 and CDR2 sequences are DFQATT and SNEGSKA (reference sequence). This CDR3 reads CSATSGRAPQFF. The CDR3 bases are TGCAGTGCAACTAGCGGGAGGGCTCCACAGTTCTTC.

The J gene is TRBJ2-3, the V gene TRBV10-3; D not certain. This CDR3 is built from 11 residues. CDR1 and CDR2 (germline): ENHRY, SYGVKD. Between the trimmed V and J ends, which lost 10 bases and 5 bases, there was a span of 10 bases. CDR3 region: CATGGEDTQYF. The CDR3 DNA reads TGTGCCACGGGTGGGGAAGATACGCAGTATTTT.

J is TRBJ1-6 and V is TRBV7-2; D unresolved. Germline lookup yields CDR1 SGHTA and CDR2 FQGNSA. The CDR3 totals 13 residues. The V end lost 1 base, the J end lost 9 bases, and 7 bases lay between the germline ends. CDR3 sequence: CASSLDVFSPLHF. In DNA form, the CDR3 reads TGTGCCAGCAGCTTAGATGTGTTTTCACCCCTCCACTTT.

This clonotype was recorded at least ten times. The chain joins TRBV12-5 to TRBJ1-4; tentatively, D is TRBD1 (5 bases). V lost 8 bases to trimming and J lost 8 bases, with 15 bases between them. Germline CDR1 LGHNT, CDR2 FRNRAP. The CDR3 consists of 13 residues. Here the CDR3 reads CASSWSRDEKLFF. CDR3 DNA sequence: TGTGCTAGTTCGTGGAGCAGGGACGAAAAACTGTTTTTT. The whole variable domain, remainder taken from reference TRBV12-5 and TRBJ1-4, is DARVTQTPRHKVTEMGQEVTMRCQPILGHNTVFWYRQTMMQGLELLAYFRNRAPLDDSGMPKDRFSAEMPDATLATLKIQPSEPRDSAVYFCASSWSRDEKLFFGSGTQLSVL.

The rearrangement uses TRBV25-1 and TRBJ2-1, with TRBD1 as a possible D gene (6 bases). Per germline, CDR1 MGHDK and CDR2 SYGVNS. There are 14 residues in the CDR3. V lost 10 bases, J lost 9 bases, and 22 bases lay in between. CDR3 amino acids: CATRQVAGNSEQFF. CDR3 DNA: TGTGCCACCCGACAGGTTGCCGGTAACAGTGAGCAGTTCTTC.

As to this clonotype: A much larger clonotype is one base distant, so this may be a read error. V usage is TRBV11-2 and J usage is TRBJ1-3; the D is unclear. Germline CDR1 reads SGHAT; CDR2 reads FQNNGV. The CDR3 extends over 17 amino acids. CDR3 nucleotide sequence: TGTGCCAGCGCGGAGTGGCTATGGAGTCGGGGTGGAAACGCCATATATTTT. Translating it yields CASAEWLWSRGGNAIYF.

The chain couples TRBV2 to TRBJ1-1; D call uncertain. The length of the CDR3 is 11 residues. Per the germline V gene, CDR1 is SNHLY and CDR2 is FYNNEI. Trimming removed 9 bases at V and 1 base at J, with 6 bases between. The CDR3 DNA sequence: TGTGCCAGTCCTTCGAACACTGAAGCTTTCTTT. Amino acid sequence: CASPSNTEAFF. Looking up the rest from reference TRBV2 and TRBJ1-1 gives the full variable domain: EPEVTQTPSHQVTQMGQEVILRCVPISNHLYFYWYRQILGQKVEFLVSFYNNEISEKSEIFDDQFSVERPDGSNFTLKIRSTKLEDSAMYFCASPSNTEAFFGQGTRLTVV.